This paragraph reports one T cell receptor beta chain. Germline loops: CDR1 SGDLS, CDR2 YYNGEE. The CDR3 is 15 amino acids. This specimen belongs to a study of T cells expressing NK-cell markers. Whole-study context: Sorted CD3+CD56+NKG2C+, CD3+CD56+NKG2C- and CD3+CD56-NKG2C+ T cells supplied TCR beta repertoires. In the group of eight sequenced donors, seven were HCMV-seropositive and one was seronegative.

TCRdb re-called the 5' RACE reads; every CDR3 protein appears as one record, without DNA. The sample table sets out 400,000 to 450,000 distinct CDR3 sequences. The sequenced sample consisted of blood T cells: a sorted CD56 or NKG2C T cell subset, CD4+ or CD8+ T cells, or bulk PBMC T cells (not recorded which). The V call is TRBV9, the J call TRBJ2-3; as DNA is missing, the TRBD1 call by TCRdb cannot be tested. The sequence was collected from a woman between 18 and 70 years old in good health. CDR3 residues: CASSRTNQGADTQYF.